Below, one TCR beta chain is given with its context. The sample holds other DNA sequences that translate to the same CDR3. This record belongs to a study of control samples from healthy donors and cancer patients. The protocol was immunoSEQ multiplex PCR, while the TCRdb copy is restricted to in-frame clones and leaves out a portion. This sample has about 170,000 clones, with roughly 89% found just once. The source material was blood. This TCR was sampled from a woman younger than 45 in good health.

In DNA, the CDR3 is TGTGCCATCCGGGATAGCTCTGGAAACACCATATATTTT. Translated: CAIRDSSGNTIYF. The chain employs TRBV10-3 and TRBJ1-3; D not certain. This CDR3 contains 13 residues. Trimming took 8 bases from V and 0 from J, leaving 8 bases between them. The germline V gene has CDR1 ENHRY and CDR2 SYGVKD.